This TCR beta chain was documented in a study of blood T cell repertoires in COVID-19. Background on the study: The United States, Italy and Spain provided the acute and convalescent COVID-19 samples. Nucleic acid was either cDNA or gDNA, and it came from T cells, B-cell-depleted T cells, or PBMCs.

This CDR3 spans 14 amino acids. The ends were cut back, 0 bases at V and 4 bases at J, with 9 bases in the middle. Per the germline V gene, CDR1 is MNHEY and CDR2 is SVGAGI. In Seattle, patients joined the study during active infection and were tracked longitudinally. In the original workflow: Amplification with reference gene primers provided the estimates of nucleated cell counts. Using immunoSEQ multiplex PCR, the repertoire was profiled, and TCRdb retains in-frame clones only, with some absent. D and trimming come from the DNA, and the V and J calls and clone size come from that table. This repertoire shows fewer than 350,000 clones, approximately 87% found once; its top ten account for around 12%.

This TCR was recovered from a woman between 25 and 40 years old with COVID-19, enrolled during active disease. The sample was peripheral blood. The V call is TRBV6-5, the J call TRBJ1-2; D is unclear. The CDR3: CASSYSEGTYGYTF. Here the CDR3 DNA reads TGTGCCAGCAGTTACTCGGAGGGTACCTATGGCTACACCTTC.